This T cell receptor (beta chain) was found in a study of tumor and adjacent non-tumor tissue in lung cancer. At the level of the study: On average, productive TCRbeta reads reached about 4.17 million per sample.

TCRbeta libraries were built with three rounds of nested PCR, modified from ARM-PCR. Each CDR3 protein is one row after TCRdb ran MiXCR on the multiplex PCR reads. The data show about 200,000 distinct CDR3 sequences, about two thirds seen once. This clonotype was seen only once. Its antigen is unknown. Germline is not matched at one junction end, which may reflect a read error. CDR1 is SGHAT, CDR2 FQNNGV, per germline. This CDR3 is built from 16 residues. Study results and limitations: Normal lung showed higher cumulative top 100 clone frequency than tumor. Tumor TCR diversity, when higher, was linked to shorter survival.

No cell sorting was done before RNA was extracted from the tissue. The sequencing sample was made of lung tumor tissue. The chain links TRBV11-2 to TRBJ2-5, with D tentatively TRBD2 (5 bases). This receptor was identified in a man in his 60s with non-small cell lung cancer. The CDR3 here is CAISTVGSVARETQYF. The DNA of the CDR3 is TGTGCCATCAGCACAGTGGGGAGCGTGGCGCGAGAGACCCAATACTTC.